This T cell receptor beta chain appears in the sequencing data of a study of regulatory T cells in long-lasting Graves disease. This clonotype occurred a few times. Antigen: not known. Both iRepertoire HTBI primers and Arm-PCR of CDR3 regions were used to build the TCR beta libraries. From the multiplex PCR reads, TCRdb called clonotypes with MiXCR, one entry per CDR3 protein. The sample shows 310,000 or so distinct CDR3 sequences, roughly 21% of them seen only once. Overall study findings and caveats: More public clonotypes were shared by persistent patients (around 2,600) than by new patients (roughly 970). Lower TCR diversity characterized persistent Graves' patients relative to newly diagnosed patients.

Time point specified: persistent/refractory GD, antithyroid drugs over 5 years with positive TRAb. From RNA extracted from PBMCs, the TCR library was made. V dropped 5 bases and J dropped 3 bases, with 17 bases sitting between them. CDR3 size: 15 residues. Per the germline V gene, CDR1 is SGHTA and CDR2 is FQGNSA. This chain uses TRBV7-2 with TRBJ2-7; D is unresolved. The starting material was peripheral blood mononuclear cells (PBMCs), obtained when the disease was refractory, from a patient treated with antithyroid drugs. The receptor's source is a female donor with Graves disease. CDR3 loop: CASSAPNRANYEQYF. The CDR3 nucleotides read TGTGCCAGCAGCGCCCCGAATAGGGCGAACTACGAGCAGTACTTC.